This T cell receptor (beta chain) came from a study of cytomegalovirus exposure and HLA in healthy donors. Trimming removed 7 bases at V and 1 base at J, with 14 bases between. From germline, CDR1 is LGHNT and CDR2 FRNRAP. The CDR3 is 14 residues long. Donors in the study were healthy people who gave bone marrow. Sampled while nominally healthy, donors likely had unrecorded immune exposures. The PCR was carried out with 60 Vbeta primers and 13 Jbeta primers. Only in-frame clones appear in the TCRdb table, and some are missing; sequencing was by immunoSEQ multiplex PCR. The table shows 150,000 to 200,000 clones, with around 81% occurring only once.

This chain connects TRBV12-5 to TRBJ2-7; no clear D. The receptor comes from a woman aged 25 to 39 in good health and CMV-seropositive. Sequences were obtained from PBMCs. CDR3: CASAHFSTSYEQYF. As DNA, the CDR3 is TGTGCTAGTGCCCATTTTTCTACTTCCTACGAGCAGTACTTC.